The 30 T cell receptor beta chains listed next were all sequenced from one sample in a study of beta chain features in type 1 diabetes. Investigators reverse transcribed all isolated RNA, so they sequenced expressed TCRB transcripts. Profiled with immunoSEQ multiplex PCR; TCRdb holds only in-frame clones, not every one. The sample consists of 110,000 to 150,000 clones, approximately 9.8% of them appearing once. Specimen: central memory CD4+ T cells from blood. These receptors all stem from a woman in her thirties or forties in good health.

The chain carries TRBV11-2 and TRBJ1-6; TRBD1 might be the D (5 bases). Per germline, CDR1 SGHAT and CDR2 FQNNGV. This CDR3 contains 13 residues. Trimming removed 5 bases at V and 8 bases at J, with 10 bases between. CDR3 in amino acids: CASSVRVDSPLHF. The CDR3 nucleotides are TGTGCCAGCAGCGTCAGGGTAGATTCACCCCTCCACTTT.

This clone was found a few times. This sequence joins TRBV27 and TRBJ2-1; maybe TRBD1 (6 bases). Germline loops: CDR1 MNHEY, CDR2 SMNVEV (reference sequence). This CDR3 has 15 residues. Trimming shortened V by 5 bases and J by 1 base, and 12 bases separated the two germline ends. CDR3: CASSPRQASYNEQFF. CDR3 nucleotide sequence: TGTGCCAGCAGTCCCCGACAGGCTTCCTACAATGAGCAGTTCTTC.

This clone was found a few times. The chain employs TRBV28 and TRBJ2-7; D is undetermined. Germline CDR1 reads MDHEN; CDR2 reads SYDVKM. The CDR3 runs to 12 residues. The V gene lost 6 bases and the J gene lost 4 bases, with 10 bases spanning the gap. The CDR3 protein is CASSGTAYEQYF. The CDR3 DNA follows: TGTGCCAGCAGCGGAACAGCTTACGAGCAGTACTTC.

This clone was counted only a few times. J is TRBJ2-2 and V is TRBV10-2; a weak D match, TRBD1 (5 bases). The V end was cut by 3 bases, the J end by 14 bases, with 10 bases between. Per germline, CDR1 WSHSY and CDR2 SAAADI. The CDR3 extends over 11 amino acids. Here the CDR3 reads CASSDPGYLFF. The CDR3 bases are TGCGCCAGCAGTGACCCAGGGTACCTGTTTTTT.

This clone was seen a handful of times. The rearrangement links TRBV7-9 to TRBJ2-1; the match to TRBD2 covers 11 bases. V was pared by 5 bases and J by 5 bases, with 11 bases of the junction left unmatched. Germline-derived CDR1 and CDR2 are SEHNR and FQNEAQ (reference sequence). The CDR3 sequence is 17 residues long. CDR3: CASSPQVSGGGNNEQFF. For the CDR3, the DNA is TGTGCCAGCAGCCCCCAGGTTAGCGGGGGGGGTAACAATGAGCAGTTCTTC.

This clone occurred a few times. The chain links TRBV5-6 to TRBJ2-5; possible D gene TRBD1, 5 bases. There are 14 residues in the CDR3. CDR1 and CDR2 from the germline V gene are SGHDT and YYEEEE. V lost 0 bases and J lost 5, with 11 bases in between. CDR3 nucleotides: TGTGCCAGCAGCTTGGGCAGGGCTGGCGAGACCCAGTACTTC. Protein sequence: CASSLGRAGETQYF.

There are a few counts of this clone. V gene TRBV5-1 combines with J gene TRBJ2-2; weak D call: TRBD2 (5 bases). Germline CDR1 is SGHRS and CDR2 is YFSETQ. V was shortened by 3 bases and J by 6 bases, with 15 bases between the two germline ends. This CDR3 spans 15 amino acids. The DNA for the CDR3 is TGCGCCAGCAGCTGGACCGAGGGTTTCTCCGGGGAGCTGTTTTTT. This encodes CASSWTEGFSGELFF.

V gene TRBV7-2 combines with J gene TRBJ2-3; D possibly corresponds to TRBD2 (7 bases). V lost 0 bases and J lost 3, with 10 bases in between. The CDR3 extends over 15 amino acids. Germline lookup yields CDR1 SGHTA and CDR2 FQGNSA. The CDR3 DNA reads as TGTGCCAGCAGCTTAGCGGGGGGGCCAACAGATACGCAGTATTTT. It is translated as CASSLAGGPTDTQYF. Full variable domain (missing parts from reference TRBV7-2 and TRBJ2-3): GAGVSQSPSNKVTEKGKDVELRCDPISGHTALYWYRQSLGQGLEFLIYFQGNSAPDKSGLPSDRFSAERTGGSVSTLTIQRTQQEDSAVYLCASSLAGGPTDTQYFGPGTRLTVL.

The chain couples TRBV19 to TRBJ1-1; 9 bases map to TRBD1. Trimming took 5 bases from V and 6 from J; bases not matched to a gene: 10. Germline-derived CDR1 and CDR2 are LNHDA and SQIVND (reference sequence). CDR3 size: 15 residues. The CDR3 bases are TGTGCCAGTAGTTTGAAACAGGGGGCGACCGCTGAAGCTTTCTTT. It encodes CASSLKQGATAEAFF.

The V and J genes are TRBV9 and TRBJ2-5; 7 bases fit TRBD2. CDR3 size: 14 residues. Trimming took 3 bases from V and 5 from J; bases not matched to a gene: 7. Germline lookup yields CDR1 SGDLS and CDR2 YYNGEE. CDR3 sequence: CASSGTRPGETQYF. CDR3 DNA: TGTGCCAGCAGCGGGACTAGGCCCGGGGAGACCCAGTACTTC. Supplemented by reference TRBV9 and TRBJ2-5, the full variable domain reads DSGVTQTPKHLITATGQRVTLRCSPRSGDLSVYWYQQSLDQGLQFLIQYYNGEERAKGNILERFSAQQFPDLHSELNLSSLELGDSALYFCASSGTRPGETQYFGPGTRLLVL.

J is TRBJ2-5 and V is TRBV27; no clear D. The tail of the sequence fits TRBJ2-7 better, so the J call may be wrong. The germline V gene encodes CDR1 MNHEY and CDR2 SMNVEV (reference sequence). The CDR3 has 9 amino acids. CDR3 sequence: CASGLEQYF. DNA of the CDR3: TGTGCCAGTGGTCTCGAGCAGTACTTC.

The gene calls are TRBV7-6 and TRBJ2-7, with 7 nucleotides matching TRBD2. V shed 1 base and J 3 bases; nucleotides not matched to a gene: 6. This CDR3 spans 15 amino acids. Per the germline V gene, CDR1 is SGHVS and CDR2 is FNYEAQ. The CDR3 DNA sequence: TGTGCCAGCAGCTTAGATGGCAGGGAGGGCTACGAGCAGTACTTC. The encoded protein is CASSLDGREGYEQYF.

This clone was seen more than once but under ten times. The chain employs TRBV5-4 and TRBJ2-5, with 10 bases matching TRBD1. The CDR3 is 15 residues long. Unmatched junction bases numbered 7, after V lost 3 bases and J lost 5 bases. Per the germline V gene, CDR1 is SGHNT and CDR2 is YYREEE (reference sequence). The CDR3 nucleotides are TGTGCCAGCAGCTCCGGGACAGGGGTATTCGAGACCCAGTACTTC. Protein sequence: CASSSGTGVFETQYF.

This clone was recorded a few times. This chain joins TRBV11-2 and TRBJ2-3; 8 nucleotides match TRBD2. V gave up 5 bases and J gave up 6 bases; unmatched junction bases: 13. The CDR3 is made up of 16 amino acids. CDR1 and CDR2 (germline): SGHAT, FQNNGV. The CDR3 spells CASSLARGGFLDTQYF. For the CDR3, the DNA is TGTGCCAGCAGCCTAGCCCGGGGGGGGTTTTTGGATACGCAGTATTTT.

This clone was seen more than once but under ten times. The rearrangement joins TRBV5-1 to TRBJ1-1; possibly TRBD1 for D (6 bases). Germline CDR1 is SGHRS and CDR2 is YFSETQ. Trimming pared 2 bases from V and 5 bases from J, leaving 10 bases between. The CDR3 is made up of 13 amino acids. CDR3: CASSLQGRTEAFF. CDR3 bases: TGCGCCAGCAGCTTACAGGGTAGAACTGAAGCTTTCTTT. The full variable domain, rest sourced from reference TRBV5-1 and TRBJ1-1, is KAGVTQTPRYLIKTRGQQVTLSCSPISGHRSVSWYQQTPGQGLQFLFEYFSETQRNKGNFPGRFSGRQFSNSRSEMNVSTLELGDSALYLCASSLQGRTEAFFGQGTRLTVV.

This clone was seen more than once but under ten times. The V gene is TRBV29-1, the J gene TRBJ1-4, with 11 bases lining up with TRBD1. The germline CDR1 and CDR2 sequences are SQVTM and ANQGSEA. CDR3 length equals 12 residues. V dropped 7 bases and J dropped 7; count of bases not matched to a gene: 2. CDR3 DNA: TGCAGCGCCGGGACAGGGGGTGAAAAACTGTTTTTT. Amino acids: CSAGTGGEKLFF. Together with reference TRBV29-1 and TRBJ1-4, the CDR3 gives the full variable domain: SAVISQKPSRDICQRGTSLTIQCQVDSQVTMMFWYRQQPGQSLTLIATANQGSEATYESGFVIDKFPISRPNLTFSTLTVSNMSPEDSSIYLCSAGTGGEKLFFGSGTQLSVL.

The CDR3 region is CASSFSEGLSTDTQYF. The CDR3 region has the DNA TGTGCCAGCAGTTTCTCGGAGGGGCTAAGCACAGATACGCAGTATTTT. The chain recombines TRBV6-6 with TRBJ2-3; tentatively, D is TRBD2 (6 bases). CDR1 and CDR2 from the germline V gene are MNHNY and SVGAGI (reference sequence). CDR3 size: 16 residues. Trimming shortened V by 4 bases and J by 0 bases, and 14 bases separated the two germline ends.

The chain links TRBV7-9 to TRBJ1-6; TRBD1 matches at 7 bases. The CDR3 covers 14 residues. The germline V gene has CDR1 SEHNR and CDR2 FQNEAQ (reference sequence). J gave up 7 bases and V 1 base, and 1 base lay outside the gene matches. The CDR3, as DNA: TGTGCCAGCAGCTTAGGGACAGGAAATTCACCCCTCCACTTT. It translates to CASSLGTGNSPLHF.

The genes are TRBV11-2 and TRBJ1-1; D is uncertain. V lost 3 bases and J lost 5, with 10 bases in between. The germline CDR1 and CDR2 sequences are SGHAT and FQNNGV. The CDR3 is made up of 13 amino acids. Here the CDR3 reads CASSFGLETEAFF. The CDR3 bases are TGTGCCAGCAGCTTCGGACTAGAAACTGAAGCTTTCTTT.

This clone was seen only a few times. This sequence joins TRBV6-6 and TRBJ1-2, with 7 bases aligning to TRBD1. This CDR3 is built from 15 residues. V dropped 8 bases and J dropped 0; count of bases not matched to a gene: 9. Germline CDR1 MNHNY, CDR2 SVGAGI (reference sequence). CDR3 sequence: CASGTGTASNYGYTF. The CDR3 DNA reads TGTGCCAGCGGTACCGGGACAGCCTCTAACTATGGCTACACCTTC.

V gene TRBV7-6 combines with J gene TRBJ2-2, with unresolved D. The CDR3 spans 14 residues. Germline CDR1 SGHVS, CDR2 FNYEAQ. The V gene lost 1 base and the J gene lost 6 bases, with 9 bases spanning the gap. CDR3 protein: CASSLDTSAGELFF. CDR3 in DNA: TGTGCCAGCAGCTTAGACACGAGCGCCGGGGAGCTGTTTTTT.

This clone was detected ten times or more. The junction and the germline gene differ at one end; a read error may be behind it. The chain couples TRBV27 to TRBJ1-2; D is unresolved. The V gene's germline CDR1 is MNHEY and CDR2 SMNVEV (reference sequence). This CDR3 is built from 11 residues. CDR3 in DNA: TGTGCCAGCAGTTTTGACAAGGCAGTATACTTC. Its protein is CASSFDKAVYF.

The rearrangement uses TRBV5-4 and TRBJ1-6, with 8 bases aligning to TRBD1. J was trimmed by 5 bases and V by 5 bases; bases with no gene match: 9. Germline CDR1 is SGHNT and CDR2 is YYREEE (reference sequence). This CDR3 spans 16 amino acids. The CDR3 protein is CASSRGQGTNNSPLHF. The CDR3 nucleotides read TGTGCCAGCAGTCGCGGACAGGGTACTAATAATTCACCCCTCCACTTT.

The chain has TRBV9 and TRBJ2-3, with TRBD2 matching over 12 bases. CDR3 length: 17 amino acids. The germline V gene encodes CDR1 SGDLS and CDR2 YYNGEE. With V trimmed by 0 bases and J by 5 bases, 7 bases remained unmatched. For the CDR3, the DNA is TGTGCCAGCAGCGTAGACCTAGCGGGGGGGCGTTTAGATACGCAGTATTTT. It yields the protein CASSVDLAGGRLDTQYF. The variable domain in full, with the rest retrieved from reference TRBV9 and TRBJ2-3, is DSGVTQTPKHLITATGQRVTLRCSPRSGDLSVYWYQQSLDQGLQFLIQYYNGEERAKGNILERFSAQQFPDLHSELNLSSLELGDSALYFCASSVDLAGGRLDTQYFGPGTRLTVL.

The V gene is TRBV7-2, the J gene TRBJ2-5, with 10 bases fitting TRBD1. The V and J ends lost 1 base and 4 bases, in that order; junction bases with no gene match: 6. The CDR3 runs to 16 residues. Germline V gene data show CDR1 as SGHTA and CDR2 as FQGNSA. The CDR3 DNA sequence: TGTGCCAGCAGCTTAGTGCCCGACAGGGGGCGAGAGACCCAGTACTTC. Protein: CASSLVPDRGRETQYF.

The chain couples TRBV11-3 to TRBJ1-1; D perhaps matches TRBD1 (6 bases). The CDR3 is 13 residues long. The V gene lost 1 base and the J gene lost 8 bases, with 11 bases spanning the gap. Germline V gene sequence: CDR1 SGHNT, CDR2 YENEEA. CDR3 bases: TGTGCCAGCAGCTTAGGACGGACAGAAGAAGCTTTCTTT. Translation gives CASSLGRTEEAFF. The full variable domain, completed using reference TRBV11-3 and TRBJ1-1, is EAGVVQSPRYKIIEKKQPVAFWCNPISGHNTLYWYLQNLGQGPELLIRYENEEAVDDSQLPKDRFSAERLKGVDSTLKIQPAELGDSAVYLCASSLGRTEEAFFGQGTRLTVV.

This clone has just a few counts. The V gene is TRBV5-1, the J gene TRBJ2-1; TRBD2 matches 10 bases. The germline V gene has CDR1 SGHRS and CDR2 YFSETQ. The CDR3 spans 17 residues. After removal of 4 bases from V and 6 bases from J, the junction contained 13 bases not matched to a gene. CDR3 bases: TGCGCCAGCAGCCCCGACGGTGCTAGCGGGGGCTCCAATGAGCAGTTCTTC. Residues: CASSPDGASGGSNEQFF. The whole variable domain, filled in from reference TRBV5-1 and TRBJ2-1, reads KAGVTQTPRYLIKTRGQQVTLSCSPISGHRSVSWYQQTPGQGLQFLFEYFSETQRNKGNFPGRFSGRQFSNSRSEMNVSTLELGDSALYLCASSPDGASGGSNEQFFGPGTRLTVL.

V gene TRBV15 combines with J gene TRBJ1-5, with a weak D call TRBD1 (6 bases). From germline, CDR1 is LNHNV and CDR2 YYDKDF (reference sequence). This CDR3 has 16 amino acids. Trimming stripped 0 bases from V and 6 bases from J, with 15 bases between. CDR3 sequence: CATSRDATGSGQPQHF. CDR3 sequence (DNA): TGTGCCACCAGCAGAGATGCCACAGGGTCGGGTCAGCCCCAGCATTTT. Filled out from reference TRBV15 and TRBJ1-5, the complete variable domain reads DAMVIQNPRYQVTQFGKPVTLSCSQTLNHNVMYWYQQKSSQAPKLLFHYYDKDFNNEADTPDNFQSRRPNTSFCFLDIRSPGLGDTAMYLCATSRDATGSGQPQHFGDGTRLSIL.

J is TRBJ2-2 and V is TRBV4-2; 11 bases match TRBD2. The V gene's germline CDR1 is LGHNA and CDR2 YNFKEQ. This CDR3 comprises 15 residues. The junction had 4 bases not matched to a gene; V was cut back by 5 bases and J by 5 bases. The CDR3: CASSRIAGGTGELFF. The CDR3 region has the DNA TGTGCCAGCAGCAGAATAGCGGGGGGGACCGGGGAGCTGTTTTTT.

There are a few counts of this clone. This sample includes further DNA sequences coding for the same CDR3. V is TRBV2 and J is TRBJ2-7; 7 bases match TRBD1. Trimming cost V 4 bases and J 3 bases; bases outside gene matches: 3. Germline values: CDR1 SNHLY, CDR2 FYNNEI. The CDR3 length is 13 residues. CDR3 residues: CASSGQGYYEQYF. CDR3 bases: TGTGCCAGCAGTGGACAGGGATACTACGAGCAGTACTTC.